The clone carrying this T cell receptor (beta chain) was seen many times. The target antigen is unknown. Trimming took 3 bases from V and 5 from J, leaving 11 bases between them. CDR1 and CDR2 (germline): MNHEY, SMNVEV (reference sequence). This CDR3 comprises 14 residues. Roughly 10 milliliters of peripheral blood were drawn from each donor into EDTA-treated tubes. The total RNA that was extracted per sample amounted to at least 5.5 micrograms. Combining a sample-barcoded 5' primer with a J-beta primer mix, a second PCR ran for about 7 to 11 cycles. A single record per CDR3 protein comes from TCRdb applying MiXCR to the 5' RACE reads. The table shows under 1,000,000 distinct CDR3 sequences, with about 36% occurring only once. The sample belongs to a study of blood T cells in healthy people across ages. The study's findings and limits: A roughly linear age-dependent decrease characterized TCR beta diversity per million T cells. Researchers judged that diversity estimates from one million T cells fell short of true values.

This clonotype originated in a young man in good health. The specimen was blood. The V and J genes are TRBV27 and TRBJ2-1; possible D gene TRBD2, 7 bases. CDR3 region: CASSFVGGHNEQFF. The CDR3 coding sequence is TGTGCCAGCAGTTTTGTCGGGGGGCACAATGAGCAGTTCTTC.